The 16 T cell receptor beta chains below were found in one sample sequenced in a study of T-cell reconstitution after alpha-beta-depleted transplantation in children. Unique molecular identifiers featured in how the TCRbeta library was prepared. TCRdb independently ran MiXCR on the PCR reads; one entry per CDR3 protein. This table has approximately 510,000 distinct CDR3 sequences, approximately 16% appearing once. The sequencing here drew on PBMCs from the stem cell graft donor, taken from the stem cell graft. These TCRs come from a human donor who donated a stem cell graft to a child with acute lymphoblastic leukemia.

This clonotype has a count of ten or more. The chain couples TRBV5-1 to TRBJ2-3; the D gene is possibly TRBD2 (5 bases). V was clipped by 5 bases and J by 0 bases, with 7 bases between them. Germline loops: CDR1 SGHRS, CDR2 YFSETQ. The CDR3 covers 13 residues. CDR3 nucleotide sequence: TGCGCCAGCAGGGAGGTCAGCACAGATACGCAGTATTTT. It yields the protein CASREVSTDTQYF. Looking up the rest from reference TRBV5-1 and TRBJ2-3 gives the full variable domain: KAGVTQTPRYLIKTRGQQVTLSCSPISGHRSVSWYQQTPGQGLQFLFEYFSETQRNKGNFPGRFSGRQFSNSRSEMNVSTLELGDSALYLCASREVSTDTQYFGPGTRLTVL.

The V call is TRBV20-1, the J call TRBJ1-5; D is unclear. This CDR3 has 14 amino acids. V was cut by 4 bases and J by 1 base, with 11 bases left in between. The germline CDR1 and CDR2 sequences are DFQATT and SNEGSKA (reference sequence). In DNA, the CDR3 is TGCAGTGCTACGCCAGTCACGAGCAATCAGCCCCAGCATTTT. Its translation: CSATPVTSNQPQHF.

The CDR3 loop reads CSASGGRGELGRTF. CDR3 bases: TGCAGTGCTAGCGGGGGAAGGGGGGAATTGGGGAGGACCTTC. V is TRBV20-1 and J is TRBJ1-2; a weak D match, TRBD1 (6 bases). The germline CDR1 and CDR2 sequences are DFQATT and SNEGSKA (reference sequence). V was trimmed by 3 bases and J by 14 bases, leaving 25 bases between them. The CDR3 spans 14 residues.

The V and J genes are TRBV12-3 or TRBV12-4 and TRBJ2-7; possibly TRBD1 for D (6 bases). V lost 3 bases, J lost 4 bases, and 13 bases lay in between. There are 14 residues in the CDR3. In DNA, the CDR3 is TGTGCCAGCAGTTTCTCGACAGGTGTGTACGAGCAGTACTTC. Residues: CASSFSTGVYEQYF.

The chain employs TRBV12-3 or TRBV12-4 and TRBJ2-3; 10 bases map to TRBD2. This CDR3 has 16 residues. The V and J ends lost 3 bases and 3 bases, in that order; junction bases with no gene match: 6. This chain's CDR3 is CASSFGRTSGTDTQYF. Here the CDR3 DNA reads TGTGCCAGCAGTTTCGGGCGGACTAGCGGAACAGATACGCAGTATTTT.

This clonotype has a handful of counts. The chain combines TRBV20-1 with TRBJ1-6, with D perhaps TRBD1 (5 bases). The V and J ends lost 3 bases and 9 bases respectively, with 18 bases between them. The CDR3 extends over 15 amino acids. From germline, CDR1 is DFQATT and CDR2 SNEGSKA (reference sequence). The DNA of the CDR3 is TGCAGTGCTAGTCCAGGGTCCGGACATGGTTCACCCCTCCACTTT. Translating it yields CSASPGSGHGSPLHF.

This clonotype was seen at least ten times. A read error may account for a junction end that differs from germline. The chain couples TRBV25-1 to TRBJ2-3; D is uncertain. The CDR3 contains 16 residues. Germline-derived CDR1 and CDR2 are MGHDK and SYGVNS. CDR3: CASSEYCHNPKNTQFF. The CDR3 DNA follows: TGTGCCAGCAGTGAATATTGCCACAACCCAAAAAATACGCAGTTTTTT.

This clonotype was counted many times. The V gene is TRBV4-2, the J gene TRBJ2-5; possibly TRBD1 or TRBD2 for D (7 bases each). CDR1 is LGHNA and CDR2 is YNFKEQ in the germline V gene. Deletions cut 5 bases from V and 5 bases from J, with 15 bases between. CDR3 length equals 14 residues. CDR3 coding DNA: TGTGCCAGCAGCTCCTCCAGGGGGGGGGAGACCCAGTACTTC. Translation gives CASSSSRGGETQYF.

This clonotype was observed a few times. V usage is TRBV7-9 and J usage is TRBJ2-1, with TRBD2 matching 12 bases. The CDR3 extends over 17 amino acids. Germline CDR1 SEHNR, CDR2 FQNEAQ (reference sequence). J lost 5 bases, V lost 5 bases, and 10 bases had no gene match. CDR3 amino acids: CASSPRTSGKGNNEQFF. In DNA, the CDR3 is TGTGCCAGCAGCCCTCGGACTAGCGGGAAAGGGAACAATGAGCAGTTCTTC.

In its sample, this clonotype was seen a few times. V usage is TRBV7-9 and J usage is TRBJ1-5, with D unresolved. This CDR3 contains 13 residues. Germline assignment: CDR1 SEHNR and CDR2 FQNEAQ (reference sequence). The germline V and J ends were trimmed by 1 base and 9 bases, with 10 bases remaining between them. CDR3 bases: TGTGCCAGCAGCTTAGTTGAGGGAGCGCCCCAGCATTTT. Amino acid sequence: CASSLVEGAPQHF. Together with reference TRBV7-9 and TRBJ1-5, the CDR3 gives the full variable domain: DTGVSQNPRHKITKRGQNVTFRCDPISEHNRLYWYRQTLGQGPEFLTYFQNEAQLEKSRLLSDRFSAERPKGSFSTLEIQRTEQGDSAMYLCASSLVEGAPQHFGDGTRLSIL.

DNA of the CDR3: TGTGCCAGTAGTATTAGGGACCACAATGAGCAGTTCTTC. This gives the protein CASSIRDHNEQFF. This chain links TRBV19 with TRBJ2-1; D could derive from TRBD1 or TRBD2 (5 bases each). The germline V and J ends were trimmed by 3 bases and 5 bases, with 8 bases remaining between them. Germline CDR1 LNHDA, CDR2 SQIVND (reference sequence). There are 13 residues in the CDR3.

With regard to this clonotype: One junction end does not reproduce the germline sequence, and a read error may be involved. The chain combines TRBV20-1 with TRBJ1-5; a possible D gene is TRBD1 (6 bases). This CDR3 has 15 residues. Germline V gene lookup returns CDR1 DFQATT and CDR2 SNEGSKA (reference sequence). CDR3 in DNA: TGCAGTGCTAGAACAGGGCCGGGGGGCAATCAGCCCCAGCGTTTT. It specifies CSARTGPGGNQPQRF.

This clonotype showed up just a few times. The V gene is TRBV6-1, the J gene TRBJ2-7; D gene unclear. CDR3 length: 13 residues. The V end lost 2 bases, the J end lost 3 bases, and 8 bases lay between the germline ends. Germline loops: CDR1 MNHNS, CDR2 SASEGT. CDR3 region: CASSEWRDYEQYF. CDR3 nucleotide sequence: TGTGCCAGCAGTGAATGGAGAGACTACGAGCAGTACTTC.

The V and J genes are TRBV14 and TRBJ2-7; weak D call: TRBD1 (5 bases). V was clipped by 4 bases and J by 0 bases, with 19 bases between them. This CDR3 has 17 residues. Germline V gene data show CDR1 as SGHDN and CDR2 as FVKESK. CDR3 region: CASSLGVGQPNSYEQYF. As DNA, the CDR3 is TGTGCCAGCAGCCTAGGGGTAGGCCAACCCAACTCCTACGAGCAGTACTTC.

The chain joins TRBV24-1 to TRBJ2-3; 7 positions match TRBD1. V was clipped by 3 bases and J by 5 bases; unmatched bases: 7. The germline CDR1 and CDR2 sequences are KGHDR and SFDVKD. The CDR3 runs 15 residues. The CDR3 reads CATSDPQGLGDTQYF. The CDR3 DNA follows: TGTGCCACCAGTGATCCACAGGGGTTAGGAGATACGCAGTATTTT.

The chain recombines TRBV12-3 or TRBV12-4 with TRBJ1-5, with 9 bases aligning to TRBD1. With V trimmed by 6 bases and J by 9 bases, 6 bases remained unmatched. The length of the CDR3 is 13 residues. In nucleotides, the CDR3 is TGTGCCAGCAGCCTGGGACAGGGCGGGCCCCAGCATTTT. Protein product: CASSLGQGGPQHF.